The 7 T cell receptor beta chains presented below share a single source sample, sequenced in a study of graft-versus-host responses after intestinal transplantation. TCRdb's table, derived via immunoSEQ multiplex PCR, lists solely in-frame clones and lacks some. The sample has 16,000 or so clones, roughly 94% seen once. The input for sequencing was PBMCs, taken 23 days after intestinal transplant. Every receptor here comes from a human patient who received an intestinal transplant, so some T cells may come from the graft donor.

The CDR3: CASSREPGGAFNEQFF. The CDR3 DNA sequence: TGTGCCAGCAGCCGCGAACCGGGAGGGGCCTTCAATGAGCAGTTCTTC. This chain connects TRBV7-7 to TRBJ2-1; the match to TRBD2 covers 8 bases. After removal of 5 bases from V and 6 bases from J, the junction contained 12 bases not matched to a gene. The CDR3 extends over 16 amino acids. Germline V gives CDR1 SSHAT, CDR2 FNYEAQ (reference sequence).

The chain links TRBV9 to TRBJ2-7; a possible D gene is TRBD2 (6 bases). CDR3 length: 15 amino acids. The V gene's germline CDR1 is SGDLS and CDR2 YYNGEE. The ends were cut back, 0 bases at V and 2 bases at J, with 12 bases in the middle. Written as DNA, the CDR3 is TGTGCCAGCAGCGTAGACGCGGGAAGAACCTACGAGCAGTACTTC. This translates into CASSVDAGRTYEQYF.

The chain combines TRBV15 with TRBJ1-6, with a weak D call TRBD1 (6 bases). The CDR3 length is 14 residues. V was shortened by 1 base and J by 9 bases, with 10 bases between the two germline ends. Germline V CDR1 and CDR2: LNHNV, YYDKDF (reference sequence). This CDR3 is CATSRGQGSSPLHF. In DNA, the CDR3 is TGTGCCACCAGCAGAGGCCAGGGGAGTTCACCCCTCCACTTT.

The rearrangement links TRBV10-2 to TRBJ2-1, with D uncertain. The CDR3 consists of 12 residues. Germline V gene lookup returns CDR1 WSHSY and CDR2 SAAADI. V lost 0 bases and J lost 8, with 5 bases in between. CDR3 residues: CASSESPHEQFF. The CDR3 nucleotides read TGCGCCAGCAGTGAGTCCCCTCATGAGCAGTTCTTC.

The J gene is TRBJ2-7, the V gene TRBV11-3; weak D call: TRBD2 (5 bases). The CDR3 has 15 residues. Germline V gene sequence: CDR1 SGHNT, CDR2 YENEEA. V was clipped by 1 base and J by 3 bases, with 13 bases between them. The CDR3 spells CASSLAGDPNYEQYF. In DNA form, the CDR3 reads TGTGCCAGCAGCTTAGCCGGGGATCCGAACTACGAGCAGTACTTC.

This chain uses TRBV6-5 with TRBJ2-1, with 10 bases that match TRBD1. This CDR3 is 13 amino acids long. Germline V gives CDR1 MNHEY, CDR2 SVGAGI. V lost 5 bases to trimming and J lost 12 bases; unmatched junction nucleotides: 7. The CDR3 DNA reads TGTGCCAGCAGTAAACCGGGACAGGGGATGCAGTTCTTC. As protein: CASSKPGQGMQFF.

This CDR3 reads CASSIAGIYNEQFF. The CDR3 bases are TGTGCCAGTAGTATAGCGGGAATCTACAATGAGCAGTTCTTC. The gene calls are TRBV19 and TRBJ2-1; D might be TRBD2 (5 bases). CDR1 and CDR2 from the germline V gene are LNHDA and SQIVND (reference sequence). This CDR3 region has 14 residues. V lost 1 base to trimming and J lost 3 bases, with 7 bases between them.